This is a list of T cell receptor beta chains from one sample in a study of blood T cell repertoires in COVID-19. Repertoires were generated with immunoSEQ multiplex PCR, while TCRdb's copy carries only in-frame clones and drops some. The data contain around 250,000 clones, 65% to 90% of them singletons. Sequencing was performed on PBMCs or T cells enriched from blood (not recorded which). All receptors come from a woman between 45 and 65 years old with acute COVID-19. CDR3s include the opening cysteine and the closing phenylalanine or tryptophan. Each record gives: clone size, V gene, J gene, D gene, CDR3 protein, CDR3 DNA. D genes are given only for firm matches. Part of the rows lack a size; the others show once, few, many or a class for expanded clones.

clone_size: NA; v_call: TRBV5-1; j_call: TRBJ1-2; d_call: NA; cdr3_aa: CASSPRGTGMDYGYTF; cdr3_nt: TGCGCCAGCAGCCCCCGGGGTACAGGGATGGACTATGGCTACACCTTC
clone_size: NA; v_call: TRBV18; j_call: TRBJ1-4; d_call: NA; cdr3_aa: CASSPEPGREKLFF; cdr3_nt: TGTGCCAGCTCACCAGAGCCGGGGAGGGAAAAACTGTTTTTT
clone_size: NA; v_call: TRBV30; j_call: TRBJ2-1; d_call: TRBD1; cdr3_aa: CAWVAGGQGKPEQFF; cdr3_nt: TGTGCCTGGGTGGCCGGGGGACAGGGTAAACCTGAGCAGTTCTTC
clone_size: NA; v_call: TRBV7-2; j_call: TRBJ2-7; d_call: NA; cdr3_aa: CASSLTRGYEQYF; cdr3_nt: TGTGCCAGCAGCTTAACCAGGGGCTACGAGCAGTACTTC
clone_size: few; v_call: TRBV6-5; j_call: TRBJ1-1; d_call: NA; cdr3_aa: CASSYAEVNTEAFF; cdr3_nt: TGTGCCAGCAGTTACGCAGAAGTGAACACTGAAGCTTTCTTT
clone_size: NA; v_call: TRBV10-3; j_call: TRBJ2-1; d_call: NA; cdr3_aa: CAITGDYNEQFF; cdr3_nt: TGTGCCATCACGGGGGACTACAATGAGCAGTTCTTC
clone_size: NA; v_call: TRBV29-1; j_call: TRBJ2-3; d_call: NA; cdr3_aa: CSVVRRGSTDTQYF; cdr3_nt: TGCAGCGTTGTTAGAAGGGGGAGCACAGATACGCAGTATTTT
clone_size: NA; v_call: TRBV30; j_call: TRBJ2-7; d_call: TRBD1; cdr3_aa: CACPGQGAYEQYF; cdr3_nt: TGTGCCTGTCCGGGACAGGGGGCCTACGAGCAGTACTTC
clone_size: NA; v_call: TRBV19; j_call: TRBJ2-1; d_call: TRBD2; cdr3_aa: CASSMYGLAGSSYNEQFF; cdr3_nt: TGTGCCAGTAGTATGTACGGACTAGCAGGCAGCTCCTACAATGAGCAGTTCTTC
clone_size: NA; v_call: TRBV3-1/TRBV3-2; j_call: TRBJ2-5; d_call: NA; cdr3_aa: CASSPNRVETQYF; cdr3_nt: TGTGCCAGCAGCCCAAACAGGGTAGAGACCCAGTACTTC
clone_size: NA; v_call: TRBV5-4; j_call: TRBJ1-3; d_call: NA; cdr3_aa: CASSSGQRSSGNTIYF; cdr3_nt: TGTGCCAGCAGCTCCGGACAGCGTAGCTCTGGAAACACCATATATTTT
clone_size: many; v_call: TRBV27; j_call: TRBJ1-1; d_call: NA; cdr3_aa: CASRGSGTEAFF; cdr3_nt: TGTGCCAGTAGAGGCTCGGGCACTGAAGCTTTCTTT
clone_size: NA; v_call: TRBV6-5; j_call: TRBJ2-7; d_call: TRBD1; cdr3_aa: CASSRDRVTYEQYF; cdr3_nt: TGTGCCAGCAGCAGGGACAGGGTCACCTACGAGCAGTACTTC
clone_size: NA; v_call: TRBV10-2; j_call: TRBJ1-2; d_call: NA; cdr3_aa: CASSEPGEGKDGYTF; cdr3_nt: TGCGCCAGCAGTGAGCCCGGGGAGGGGAAGGATGGCTACACCTTC
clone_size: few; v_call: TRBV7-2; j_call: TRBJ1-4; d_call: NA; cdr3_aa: CASSLGTAYEKLFF; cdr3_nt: TGTGCCAGCAGCTTAGGGACAGCCTATGAAAAACTGTTTTTT
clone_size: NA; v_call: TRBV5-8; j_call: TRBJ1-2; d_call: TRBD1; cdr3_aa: CASSSRQGASGYTF; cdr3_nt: TGTGCCAGCAGCTCGAGACAGGGGGCGAGTGGCTACACCTTC
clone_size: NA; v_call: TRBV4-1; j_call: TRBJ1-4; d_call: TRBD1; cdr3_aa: CASRPPKGQGAEKLFF; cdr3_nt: TGCGCCAGCCGACCTCCGAAAGGCCAGGGGGCTGAAAAACTGTTTTTT
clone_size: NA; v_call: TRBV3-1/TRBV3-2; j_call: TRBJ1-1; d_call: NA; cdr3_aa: CASSLSLGRNTEAFF; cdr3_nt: TGTGCCAGCAGCCTCAGCCTAGGCAGGAACACTGAAGCTTTCTTT
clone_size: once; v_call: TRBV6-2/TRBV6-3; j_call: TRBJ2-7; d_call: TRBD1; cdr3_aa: CASSYSGTVYEQYF; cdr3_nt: TGTGCCAGCAGTTACTCAGGGACAGTCTACGAGCAGTACTTC
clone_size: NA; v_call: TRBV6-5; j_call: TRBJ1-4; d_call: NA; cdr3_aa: CASRRSRENEKLFF; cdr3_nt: TGTGCCAGCAGACGGTCCCGAGAAAATGAAAAACTGTTTTTT
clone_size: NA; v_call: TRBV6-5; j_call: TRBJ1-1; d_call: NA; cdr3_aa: CASSRTSNTEAFF; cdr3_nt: TGTGCCAGCAGCCGAACATCGAACACTGAAGCTTTCTTT
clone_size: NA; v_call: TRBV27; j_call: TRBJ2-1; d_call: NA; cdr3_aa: CASSDRLSYNEQFF; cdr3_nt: TGTGCCAGCAGCGACAGGCTCTCCTACAATGAGCAGTTCTTC
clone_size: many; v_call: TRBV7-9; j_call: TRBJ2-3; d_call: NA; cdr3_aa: CASSLFSGGTDTQYF; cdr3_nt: TGTGCCAGCAGCTTATTTTCAGGGGGGACAGATACGCAGTATTTT
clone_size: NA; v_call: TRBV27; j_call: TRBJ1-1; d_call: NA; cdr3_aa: CASSLFNRNTEAFF; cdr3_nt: TGTGCCAGCAGTTTATTTAACAGGAACACTGAAGCTTTCTTT
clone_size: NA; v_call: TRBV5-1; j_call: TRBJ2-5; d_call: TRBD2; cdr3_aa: CASSLGVSSGGTQYF; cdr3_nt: TGCGCCAGCAGCTTGGGGGTTTCGAGCGGGGGGACCCAGTACTTC
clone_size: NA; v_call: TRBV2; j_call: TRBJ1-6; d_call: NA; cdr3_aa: CASSAGVGNSPLHF; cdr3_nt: TGTGCCAGCAGTGCGGGGGTAGGAAATTCACCCCTCCACTTT
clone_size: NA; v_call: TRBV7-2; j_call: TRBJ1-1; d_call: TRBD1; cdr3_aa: CASSLYPFGTGRTNTEAFF; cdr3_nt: TGTGCCAGCAGCTTATATCCCTTCGGGACAGGGAGGACGAACACTGAAGCTTTCTTT
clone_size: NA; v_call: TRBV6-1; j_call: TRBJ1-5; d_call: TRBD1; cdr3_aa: CASSETRTGWEFSNQPQHF; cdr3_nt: TGTGCCAGCAGTGAAACCCGGACAGGGTGGGAGTTTAGCAATCAGCCCCAGCATTTT
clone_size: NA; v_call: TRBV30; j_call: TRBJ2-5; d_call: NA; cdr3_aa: CAWNLVGGETQYF; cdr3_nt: TGTGCCTGGAATTTGGTTGGGGGCGAGACCCAGTACTTC
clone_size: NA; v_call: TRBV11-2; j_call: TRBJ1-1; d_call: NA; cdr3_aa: CASQSQRDTEAFF; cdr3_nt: TGTGCCAGTCAATCTCAGAGGGACACTGAAGCTTTCTTT
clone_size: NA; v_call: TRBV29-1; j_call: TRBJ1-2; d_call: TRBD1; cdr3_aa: CSAGQGVGYGYTF; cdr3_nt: TGCAGCGCCGGACAGGGTGTAGGCTATGGCTACACCTTC
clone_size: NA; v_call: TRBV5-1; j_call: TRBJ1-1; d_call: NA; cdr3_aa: CASSLVLGRARIMNTEAFF; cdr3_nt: TGCGCCAGCAGCTTGGTCCTGGGCAGGGCCAGAATCATGAACACTGAAGCTTTCTTT
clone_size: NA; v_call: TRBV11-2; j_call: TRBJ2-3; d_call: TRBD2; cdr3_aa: CASSPLAGGPNTQYF; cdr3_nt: TGTGCCAGCAGCCCCCTAGCGGGGGGCCCGAATACGCAGTATTTT
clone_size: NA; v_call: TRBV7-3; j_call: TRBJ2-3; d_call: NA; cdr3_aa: CASRLSGTDTQYF; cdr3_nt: TGTGCCAGCCGACTTTCGGGTACAGATACGCAGTATTTT
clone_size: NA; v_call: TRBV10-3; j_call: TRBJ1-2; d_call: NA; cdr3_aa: CAITWTVSANYGYTF; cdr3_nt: TGTGCCATCACCTGGACTGTTTCAGCTAACTATGGCTACACCTTC
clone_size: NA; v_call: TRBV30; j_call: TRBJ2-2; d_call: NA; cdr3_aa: CAWSRLGAAGGELFF; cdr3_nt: TGTGCCTGGTCCCGGCTGGGCGCCGCGGGAGGGGAGCTGTTTTTT
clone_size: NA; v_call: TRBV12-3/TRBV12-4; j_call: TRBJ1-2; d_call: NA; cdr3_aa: CASSAKPNYGYTF; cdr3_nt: TGTGCCAGCAGTGCTAAACCTAACTATGGCTACACCTTC
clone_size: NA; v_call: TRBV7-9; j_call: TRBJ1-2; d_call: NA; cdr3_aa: CASSYPGTTDGYTF; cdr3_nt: TGTGCCAGCAGCTACCCCGGGACTACTGATGGCTACACCTTC
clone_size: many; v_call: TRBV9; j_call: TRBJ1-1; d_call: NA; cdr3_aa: CASTPSGGGWTEAFF; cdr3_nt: TGTGCCAGCACCCCCAGCGGGGGGGGTTGGACTGAAGCTTTCTTT
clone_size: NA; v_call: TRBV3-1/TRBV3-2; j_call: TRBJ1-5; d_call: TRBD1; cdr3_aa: CASSQESTGSNQPQHF; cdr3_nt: TGTGCCAGCAGCCAAGAATCGACAGGGAGCAATCAGCCCCAGCATTTT